This T cell receptor (beta chain) is from a study of cytomegalovirus exposure and HLA in healthy donors. On the study more broadly: Within an early data release were about 85 million unique TCRs drawn from HLA-typed donors. Study-wide findings and caveats: Certain sequence variants were highly shared and formed a cluster, and this cluster was likely a sequencing artifact. The study recorded over 150 TCR beta chains that were cytomegalovirus-associated. The authors later found TCR association rates varying by HLA locus, with DRB1 most and HLA-C fewest.

Primers included in the PCR were 60 Vbeta and 13 Jbeta primers. Assay: immunoSEQ multiplex PCR; the TCRdb copy retains only in-frame clones and omits some. The sample holds over 150,000 clones, about four fifths seen once. CDR3 length: 15 amino acids. Germline CDR1 MNHNS, CDR2 SASEGT. Losses at the gene ends were 5 bases for V and 5 bases for J; bases not matched to a gene: 8. As concerns this clone: Its antigen is unidentified.

The clonotype was recovered from a man aged 25-40 years in good health and CMV-seropositive. Input material: PBMCs. The J gene is TRBJ1-1, the V gene TRBV6-1; 10 bases align to TRBD1. In nucleotides, the CDR3 is TGTGCCAGCAGTCTGGGACAGGGGTTAGGAACTGAAGCTTTCTTT. Protein sequence: CASSLGQGLGTEAFF.